What follows are 28 T cell receptor beta chains derived from one specimen sequenced in a study of CD8+ T cells in alopecia areata. Sequencing templates came from extracted RNA that was reverse transcribed into cDNA. Produced via immunoSEQ multiplex PCR; TCRdb's table is partial and in-frame only. This sample carries 290,000 or so clones, none of them present only once. Pooled cells of cutaneous lymph node origin were sorted on CD4, CD8alpha, NKG2D, NKG2ACE and other markers. Material: CD4+ T cells sorted from a lymph node. The origin of the receptors is a C3H/HeJ mouse with alopecia areata. For this strain, the MHC haplotype corresponds to H2-k.

This clone was detected only a few times. Mouse names are used for the genes. The observed sequence ends 4 residues before the CDR3 terminus, with the missing tail filled in from the germline J gene. The chain couples TRBV13-2 to TRBJ2-7; 8 bases map to TRBD2. The CDR3 sequence is 13 residues long. Germline CDR1 NNHNN, CDR2 SYGAGS (reference sequence). Germline trimming cut 2 bases from V and 3 bases from J; bases unmatched to any gene: 1. The CDR3 here is CASGETGVYEQYF. The sequenced CDR3 bases are TGTGCCAGCGGTGAGACTGGGGTCTAT.

This clone was counted a few times. Gene names are mouse gene names. The read stops 4 residues short of the end of the CDR3; the missing end is completed from the germline J gene. The rearrangement uses TRBV13-1 and TRBJ1-1; 10 bases align to TRBD1. This CDR3 contains 15 residues. The germline V gene has CDR1 NSHNY and CDR2 SYGAGN. The CDR3 reads CASSDAGDRGPEVFF. Partial CDR3 DNA: TGTGCCAGCAGTGATGCAGGGGACAGGGGACCA.

The table lists this clone with a few counts. Each gene name is a mouse one. The read is 4 residues too short to cover the CDR3 end, so that end is filled in from the germline J gene. The gene calls are TRBV13-3 and TRBJ2-5; TRBD1 is a possible D gene (6 bases). The CDR3 is made up of 13 amino acids. The germline V gene encodes CDR1 NNHDY and CDR2 SYVADS. Trimming left V 5 bases short and J 2 bases short, with 9 bases between. The sequenced part of the CDR3 DNA is TGTGCCAGCAGGCGGGACATCCAAGAC. This sequence encodes CASRRDIQD. The full CDR3 reads CASRRDIQDTQYF. The whole variable domain, filled in from reference TRBV13-3 and TRBJ2-5, reads EAAVTQSPRSKVAVTGGKVTLSCHQTNNHDYMYWYRQDTGHGLRLIHYSYVADSTEKGDIPDGYKASRPSQENFSLILELASLSQTAVYFCASRRDIQDTQYFGPGTRLLVL.

This clone was seen a few times. Any gene name here is a mouse gene name. The sequenced fragment ends 4 residues before the CDR3 boundary, so the rest is inferred from the germline J gene. The chain is built from TRBV19 and TRBJ2-1; D is possibly TRBD2 (6 bases). Deletions cut 0 bases from V and 0 bases from J, with 13 bases between. This CDR3 contains 17 residues. Germline V lookup: CDR1 FNHDT, CDR2 SITEND (reference sequence). CDR3 bases read: TGTGCCAGCAGTATAGAAGGCTGGGGTCATAACTATGCT. Its translation: CASSIEGWGHNYA. The full-length CDR3 reads as CASSIEGWGHNYAEQFF.

This clone was seen only a few times. These gene names are mouse names. Partial CDR3 DNA: TGTGCCAGCAGTGAACAGGGGGCAGGTAATTCGCCC. This sequence encodes CASSEQGAGNSP. The whole CDR3 region reads CASSEQGAGNSPLYF. The V call is TRBV13-1, the J call TRBJ1-6; TRBD1 matches 9 bases. The read is 3 residues too short to cover the CDR3 end, so that end is filled in from the germline J gene. TRBJ1-6 is treated as an ORF (open reading frame) with a function not yet certain. Germline assignment: CDR1 NSHNY and CDR2 SYGAGN. This CDR3 region has 15 residues. The V and J ends lost 2 bases and 6 bases, in that order; junction bases with no gene match: 3.

Turning to this clone: Genes and germline come from the mouse. The read comes to an end 4 residues before the CDR3 does, leaving the germline J gene to fill in the end. V usage is TRBV13-1 and J usage is TRBJ2-3; 7 nucleotides align to TRBD2. V lost 5 bases, J lost 0 bases, and 6 bases stayed unmatched. This CDR3 has 15 amino acids. Germline V CDR1 and CDR2: NSHNY, SYGAGN. The CDR3 spells CASRDWAHSAETLYF. CDR3 bases read: TGTGCCAGCAGAGACTGGGCTCATAGTGCAGAA.

For this clone: These gene names are mouse names. From the germline J gene comes the end of the CDR3, since the read stops 4 residues before it. The rearrangement joins TRBV31 to TRBJ2-3; 11 nucleotides agree with TRBD2. The germline V gene has CDR1 GKSSPN and CDR2 SITVG. The CDR3 runs to 16 residues. Germline trimming cut 3 bases from V and 1 base from J; bases unmatched to any gene: 6. The covered CDR3 bases are TGTGCCTGGAGGCCGGGACTGGGGGTTGGTGCAGAA. This sequence encodes CAWRPGLGVGAE. The CDR3 reads in full as CAWRPGLGVGAETLYF.

This clone came up a few times. Any gene name here is a mouse gene name. The read finishes 3 residues shy of the CDR3 end, and the germline J gene is used to complete it. The chain uses TRBV13-1 and TRBJ1-6, with D possibly being TRBD1 (5 bases). TRBJ1-6 is treated as an ORF (open reading frame) with a function not yet certain. V lost 0 bases and J lost 3, with 10 bases in between. This CDR3 comprises 16 residues. The germline V gene encodes CDR1 NSHNY and CDR2 SYGAGN. CDR3 region: CASSDGRGGYNSPLYF. The sequenced CDR3 bases are TGTGCCAGCAGTGATGGACGGGGGGGCTATAATTCGCCC.

There are a few counts of this clone. A much bigger clone sits one base away, suggesting this may be a read error. Genes and germline are mouse. The CDR3 goes on 4 residues after the read ends, and that part is filled in from the germline J gene. V and J are TRBV19 and TRBJ2-1; weak D call: TRBD1 (6 bases). V was trimmed by 2 bases and J by 5 bases, leaving 11 bases between them. The germline gives CDR1 FNHDT, CDR2 SITEND (reference sequence). This CDR3 contains 14 residues. CDR3 amino acids: CASSMQGLDAEQFF. CDR3 DNA (partial): TGTGCCAGCAGTATGCAGGGGCTGGATGCT. Supplemented by reference TRBV19 and TRBJ2-1, the full variable domain reads GGIITQTPKFLIGQEGQKLTLKCQQNFNHDTMYWYRQDSGKGLRLIYYSITENDLQKGDLSEGYDASREKKSSFSLTVTSAQKNEMAVFLCASSMQGLDAEQFFGPGTRLTVL.

This clone was counted a few times. Gene names refer to mouse genes. The read ends 4 residues before the CDR3 terminus; that terminus is restored from the germline J gene. The sample carries other DNA sequences with the same CDR3. The chain recombines TRBV19 with TRBJ2-3; 10 bases agree with TRBD1. This CDR3 contains 14 residues. Germline V gene sequence: CDR1 FNHDT, CDR2 SITEND (reference sequence). CDR3 region: CASSRTGGGETLYF. The sequenced part of the CDR3 DNA is TGTGCCAGCAGTCGGACAGGGGGGGGAGAA.

As to this clone: The gene symbols are mouse symbols. The read ends 4 residues before the CDR3 terminus; that terminus is restored from the germline J gene. The chain uses TRBV19 and TRBJ2-7; D may be TRBD2 (5 bases). This CDR3 region has 13 residues. V was cut by 1 base and J by 3 bases, with 8 bases left in between. Looked up from germline, CDR1 is FNHDT and CDR2 is SITEND (reference sequence). CDR3 DNA, as far as it was read: TGTGCCAGCAGTATAAAACTGGACTAT. It specifies CASSIKLDY. The full CDR3 protein is CASSIKLDYEQYF.

The sample holds a few counts of this clone. The germline and genes are mouse ones. The DNA ends 4 residues before the CDR3 does, and the rest of the CDR3 is filled in from the germline J gene. The rearrangement joins TRBV13-3 to TRBJ2-5, with a tentative D call TRBD1 (5 bases). V was trimmed by 5 bases and J by 2 bases, leaving 9 bases between them. Germline V CDR1 and CDR2: NNHDY, SYVADS. The CDR3 covers 13 residues. The sequenced part of the CDR3 DNA is TGTGCCAGCAGCCGACAGCTCCAAGAC. This sequence encodes CASSRQLQD. The full CDR3 reads CASSRQLQDTQYF.

As regards this clone: These gene names are mouse names. The read terminates 4 residues ahead of where the CDR3 ends, so the germline J gene completes it. The chain combines TRBV19 with TRBJ2-3; possible D gene TRBD2, 6 bases. Germline V gene lookup returns CDR1 FNHDT and CDR2 SITEND (reference sequence). V lost 6 bases and J 0 bases, leaving 14 bases between the germline ends. The CDR3 is made up of 15 amino acids. CDR3 sequence reads: CASTRGLLSAETLYF. Partial CDR3 DNA: TGTGCCAGCACTCGGGGACTTCTTAGTGCAGAA.

This clone was observed a few times. Gene names and germline refer to mouse. The read ends 4 residues early relative to the CDR3; the germline J gene fills the gap. J is TRBJ2-1 and V is TRBV19; 8 bases are a match to TRBD2. The CDR3 spans 15 residues. Germline-derived CDR1 and CDR2 are FNHDT and SITEND (reference sequence). The V gene end was trimmed by 5 bases and the J gene end by 1 base; junction bases not matched to a gene: 5. CDR3: CASSRLGSNYAEQFF. The DNA read from the CDR3 is TGTGCCAGCAGCCGACTGGGGTCAAACTATGCT. Based on the CDR3 plus reference TRBV19 and TRBJ2-1, the full variable domain is GGIITQTPKFLIGQEGQKLTLKCQQNFNHDTMYWYRQDSGKGLRLIYYSITENDLQKGDLSEGYDASREKKSSFSLTVTSAQKNEMAVFLCASSRLGSNYAEQFFGPGTRLTVL.

This clone was found a few times. The genes and germline here are from mouse. Read coverage stops 3 residues before the CDR3 terminus; the germline J gene supplies the remainder. The chain combines TRBV1 with TRBJ1-6; 7 bases agree with TRBD1. TRBJ1-6 counts as an open reading frame of uncertain function. CDR1 is NSQYPW, CDR2 LRSPGD, per germline (reference sequence). With 0 bases clipped from V and 7 bases from J, the junction kept 3 bases outside the gene matches. The CDR3 is 15 amino acids. CDR3 protein: CTCSADPGGNSPLYF. The CDR3 bases that were read are TGCACCTGCAGTGCAGATCCAGGGGGGAATTCGCCC.

Concerning this clone: The genes are named according to mouse. CDR3 bases read: TGTGCCAGCGGGACAGAGGCAAACACA. It yields the protein CASGTEANT. The full CDR3 sequence reads CASGTEANTEVFF. V and J are TRBV13-1 and TRBJ1-1; 7 positions agree with TRBD1. Read data end 4 residues before the CDR3 end; the end is taken from the germline J gene. The V gene end was trimmed by 7 bases and the J gene end by 0 bases; junction bases not matched to a gene: 3. Germline CDR1 is NSHNY and CDR2 is SYGAGN. The CDR3 is made up of 13 amino acids.

This clone came up many times. The germline and genes are mouse ones. The sequence runs out 4 residues before the end of the CDR3; the remainder is reconstructed from the germline J gene. The rearrangement joins TRBV13-1 to TRBJ1-1, with D tentatively TRBD1 (6 bases). V was clipped by 3 bases and J by 4 bases, with 7 bases between them. CDR1 and CDR2 (germline): NSHNY, SYGAGN. The CDR3 is made up of 12 amino acids. CDR3 amino acids: CASSGTVTEVFF. The part of the CDR3 DNA that was read is TGTGCCAGCAGTGGGACAGTCACA.

This clone has just a few counts. Any gene name here is a mouse gene name. The CDR3 extends 4 residues past the end of the read, so its final part is completed from the germline J gene. V usage is TRBV13-2 and J usage is TRBJ2-1, with 12 bases that match TRBD2. The CDR3 totals 17 residues. CDR1 and CDR2 from the germline V gene are NNHNN and SYGAGS (reference sequence). Incomplete CDR3 DNA: TGTGCCAGCGGTGATGCGCGGGACTGGGGGGAAGGGGCT. It is translated as CASGDARDWGEGA. The full CDR3 protein is CASGDARDWGEGAEQFF.

This clone turned up a few times. Gene and germline names: mouse. Coverage ceases 4 residues before the CDR3 finishes, and the germline J gene fills in the end. The sample contains more than one DNA sequence encoding this CDR3. The chain recombines TRBV1 with TRBJ2-3, with TRBD2 matching over 8 bases. The ends lost 3 bases at V and 2 bases at J; junction bases unmatched: 1. The germline gives CDR1 NSQYPW, CDR2 LRSPGD (reference sequence). CDR3 size: 14 residues. The sequenced part of the CDR3 DNA is TGCACCTGCAGTGCCGGGGGGGCTGCAGAA. It yields the protein CTCSAGGAAE. The CDR3 reads in full as CTCSAGGAAETLYF.

About this clone itself: The genes are named according to mouse. CDR3 sequence: CASSPGTGVYNSPLYF. The covered CDR3 bases are TGTGCCAGCAGCCCCGGGACAGGGGTCTATAATTCGCCC. J is TRBJ1-6 and V is TRBV5; 10 positions match TRBD1. The read halts 3 residues ahead of the CDR3 end, with the missing end drawn from the germline J gene. TRBJ1-6 is filed as an ORF, its function uncertain. Trimming cost V 4 bases and J 3 bases; bases outside gene matches: 3. Germline CDR1 reads LGHNA; CDR2 reads YNLKQL (reference sequence). The CDR3 contains 16 residues.

This clone was seen a handful of times. Germline and genes here are mouse. Read data end 4 residues before the CDR3 end; the end is taken from the germline J gene. The chain employs TRBV13-2 and TRBJ2-2, with D unclear. Looked up from germline, CDR1 is NNHNN and CDR2 is SYGAGS (reference sequence). The V end lost 4 bases, the J end lost 1 base, and 8 bases lay between the germline ends. The CDR3 covers 14 residues. CDR3 amino acids: CASGPTRNTGQLYF. The CDR3 DNA, read in part, is TGTGCCAGCGGTCCAACAAGAAACACCGGG.

This clone showed up just a few times. Mouse germline and gene names are used. The CDR3 goes on 4 residues after the read ends, and that part is filled in from the germline J gene. This CDR3 is also generated by other DNA sequences in the sample. The genes are TRBV12-1 and TRBJ1-2; D is perhaps TRBD1 (6 bases). Trimming removed 3 bases at V and 2 bases at J, with 12 bases between. Looked up from germline, CDR1 is SGHSN and CDR2 is HYEKVE. The CDR3 contains 14 residues. This CDR3 is CASSLTGVNSDYTF. Incomplete CDR3 DNA: TGTGCCAGCTCTTTGACAGGAGTGAACTCC.

For this clone: Gene names are the mouse ones. The CDR3 is cut off 4 residues early in the read; its end comes from the germline J gene. This chain connects TRBV13-1 to TRBJ2-1, with a weak D call TRBD1 (5 bases). V lost 0 bases, J lost 0 bases, and 7 bases lay in between. This CDR3 comprises 15 residues. The germline CDR1 and CDR2 sequences are NSHNY and SYGAGN. CDR3 DNA, as far as it was read: TGTGCCAGCAGTGATGCAGGGCCTAACTATGCT. Protein: CASSDAGPNYA. The CDR3 reads in full as CASSDAGPNYAEQFF.

The sample holds a few counts of this clone. Gene and germline names: mouse. The CDR3 end is not reached by the read, which stops 4 residues before it; the germline J gene fills it in. This sequence joins TRBV5 and TRBJ2-5; the match to TRBD2 covers 12 bases. The CDR3 has 18 residues. Germline CDR1 is LGHNA and CDR2 is YNLKQL (reference sequence). J was trimmed by 2 bases and V by 2 bases; bases with no gene match: 8. The CDR3 spells CASSQIQTGGAVQDTQYF. The CDR3 bases that were read are TGTGCCAGCAGCCAAATACAGACTGGGGGGGCTGTCCAAGAC.

This clone was detected only a few times. The genes are named according to mouse. The sequenced fragment ends 3 residues before the CDR3 boundary, so the rest is inferred from the germline J gene. This chain links TRBV12-1 with TRBJ1-6; D call uncertain. TRBJ1-6 is placed among ORFs of uncertain function. The CDR3 length is 15 residues. From germline, CDR1 is SGHSN and CDR2 HYEKVE. The V end lost 1 base, the J end lost 0 bases, and 6 bases lay between the germline ends. The sequenced part of the CDR3 DNA is TGTGCCAGCTCTCTAACAGCTTCCTATAATTCGCCC. It encodes CASSLTASYNSP. The CDR3 in full is CASSLTASYNSPLYF.

On this clone itself: The gene names given are mouse names. The sequenced fragment ends 4 residues before the CDR3 boundary, so the rest is inferred from the germline J gene. The V and J genes are TRBV17 and TRBJ2-7; a possible D gene is TRBD2 (7 bases). Looked up from germline, CDR1 is MNHDT and CDR2 is YYDKIL. V lost 1 base and J 3 bases, leaving 10 bases between the germline ends. The CDR3 spans 14 residues. CDR3 protein: CASSRGGGRYEQYF. The sequenced CDR3 bases are TGTGCTAGCAGTAGAGGCGGGGGGCGCTAT.

This clone was recorded a few times. Gene names are the mouse ones. The read finishes 4 residues shy of the CDR3 end, and the germline J gene is used to complete it. The V call is TRBV13-3, the J call TRBJ2-5; D is perhaps TRBD2 (6 bases). The CDR3 totals 13 residues. Germline CDR1 reads NNHDY; CDR2 reads SYVADS. CDR3 in amino acids: CASTSGARDTQYF. The sequenced part of the CDR3 DNA is TGTGCCAGCACCTCTGGGGCGAGAGAC. Drawing the rest from reference TRBV13-3 and TRBJ2-5, the complete variable domain is EAAVTQSPRSKVAVTGGKVTLSCHQTNNHDYMYWYRQDTGHGLRLIHYSYVADSTEKGDIPDGYKASRPSQENFSLILELASLSQTAVYFCASTSGARDTQYFGPGTRLLVL.

This clone was recorded a few times. Any gene name here is a mouse gene name. The read stops 3 residues short of the end of the CDR3; the missing end is completed from the germline J gene. The same CDR3 is also encoded by other DNA sequences in this sample. The chain carries TRBV13-2 and TRBJ1-6, with a weak D call TRBD1 (6 bases). TRBJ1-6 is an ORF, and what it does is uncertain. The CDR3 sequence is 15 residues long. The germline V gene has CDR1 NNHNN and CDR2 SYGAGS (reference sequence). The V and J ends lost 0 bases and 6 bases respectively, with 10 bases between them. CDR3: CASGDAGRGNSPLYF. The DNA read from the CDR3 is TGTGCCAGCGGTGATGCGGGCAGGGGTAATTCGCCC.